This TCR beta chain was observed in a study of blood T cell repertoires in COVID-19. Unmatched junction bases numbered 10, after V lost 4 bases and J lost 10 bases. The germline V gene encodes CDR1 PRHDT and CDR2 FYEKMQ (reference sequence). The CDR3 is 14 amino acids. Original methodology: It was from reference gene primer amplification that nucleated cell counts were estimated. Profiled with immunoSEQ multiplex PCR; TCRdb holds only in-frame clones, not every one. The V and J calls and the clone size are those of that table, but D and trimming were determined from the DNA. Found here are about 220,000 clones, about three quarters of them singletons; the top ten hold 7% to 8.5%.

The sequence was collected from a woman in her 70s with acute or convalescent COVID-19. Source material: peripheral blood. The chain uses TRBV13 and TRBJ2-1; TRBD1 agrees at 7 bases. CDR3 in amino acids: CASSSRTGLGEQFF. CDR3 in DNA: TGTGCCAGCAGCTCCCGGACAGGTCTAGGGGAGCAGTTCTTC.